Shown below are 25 T cell receptor beta chains from a single sample sequenced in a study of blood T cells in healthy people across ages. Primers used in a second PCR of about 6 to 12 cycles were a sample-barcoded 5' primer and a J-beta primer mix. MiXCR, run by TCRdb on the 5' RACE reads, gives a single entry per CDR3 protein. The table includes over a million distinct CDR3 sequences, 55% to 75% detected once. The sample consisted of blood. These receptors originate from a man aged 18-30 years in good health.

A note on this clonotype: A much larger clone sits a single nucleotide away, making a read error possible. This rearrangement joins TRBV28 to TRBJ2-3; D not resolved. Germline V gives CDR1 MDHEN, CDR2 SYDVKM. The CDR3 is 12 residues long. The CDR3 DNA sequence: TGTGCCAGCAGTTTTCTCGGCAATACGCGGTATTTT. Translating gives CASSFLGNTRYF.

This sequence joins TRBV28 and TRBJ2-1; 8 nucleotides align to TRBD1. Trimming cost V 4 bases and J 13 bases; bases outside gene matches: 21. CDR1 MDHEN and CDR2 SYDVKM come from the germline V gene. The CDR3 extends over 17 amino acids. CDR3 in DNA: TGTGCCAGCAGTTCGACAGGGGCTAAACTTCTGGGGGAGACCCAGTTCTTC. It is translated as CASSSTGAKLLGETQFF.

The rearrangement uses TRBV4-1 and TRBJ2-7, with 8 bases matching TRBD1. V dropped 0 bases and J dropped 3; count of bases not matched to a gene: 7. The germline V gene has CDR1 MGHRA and CDR2 YSYEKL. This CDR3 is 16 amino acids long. CDR3 nucleotide sequence: TGCGCCAGCAGCCAAGAGGAGACAGGGGTTAACTACGAGCAGTACTTC. Its protein product is CASSQEETGVNYEQYF.

This clonotype has only a few counts. The V gene is TRBV3-1, the J gene TRBJ2-5, with 7 bases fitting TRBD2. The end of the DNA aligns better with TRBJ2-7, so the J call may be wrong. CDR3 length: 13 residues. Germline assignment: CDR1 LGHDT and CDR2 YNNKEL (reference sequence). As DNA, the CDR3 is TGTGCCAGCAGCCAAGAGGGGGGGATCGAGCAGTACTTC. It specifies CASSQEGGIEQYF.

The V gene is TRBV4-1, the J gene TRBJ2-1, with TRBD2 matching over 8 bases. The CDR3 totals 18 residues. J gave up 7 bases and V 4 bases, and 18 bases lay outside the gene matches. Germline V gene data show CDR1 as MGHRA and CDR2 as YSYEKL. This CDR3 is CASSPRPYGGAEGNEQFF. CDR3 bases: TGCGCCAGCAGCCCTAGACCTTACGGGGGGGCCGAGGGTAATGAGCAGTTCTTC.

The rearrangement uses TRBV20-1 and TRBJ2-7; D possibly uses TRBD1 or TRBD2 (7 bases each). The CDR3 extends over 13 amino acids. Between the trimmed V and J ends, which lost 3 bases and 2 bases, there was a span of 11 bases. The V gene's germline CDR1 is DFQATT and CDR2 SNEGSKA (reference sequence). The CDR3 DNA follows: TGCAGTGCTAGCGGGGGGACAGCCTACGAGCAGTACTTC. Amino acids: CSASGGTAYEQYF.

About this clonotype: Relative to the germline gene, one junction end is altered; a read error may explain this. In DNA form, the CDR3 reads TGTGCCAGCAGCTTACAGGGGGAAGATCCGCAGTATTTT. This gives the protein CASSLQGEDPQYF. This rearrangement joins TRBV11-2 to TRBJ2-3; 7 bases map to TRBD1. The germline V gene has CDR1 SGHAT and CDR2 FQNNGV. The CDR3 sequence is 13 residues long. The full variable domain, its missing parts supplied by reference TRBV11-2 and TRBJ2-3, is EAGVAQSPRYKIIEKRQSVAFWCNPISGHATLYWYQQILGQGPKLLIQFQNNGVVDDSQLPKDRFSAERLKGVDSTLKIQPAKLEDSAVYLCASSLQGEDPQYFGPGTRLTVL.

This clonotype was recorded many times. V is TRBV16 and J is TRBJ1-1; TRBD1 aligns across 8 bases. From germline, CDR1 is KGHSY and CDR2 FQNENV. The CDR3 runs 15 residues. The trim removed 2 bases at V and 0 bases at J, leaving 2 bases unmatched. CDR3 coding DNA: TGTGCCAGCAGCCAAACAGGGGGAATGAACACTGAAGCTTTCTTT. Its protein product is CASSQTGGMNTEAFF.

The V and J genes are TRBV7-8 and TRBJ2-5, with D tentatively TRBD1 (7 bases). TRBJ2-7 explains the end of the DNA better; the J call may be wrong. Germline V gene lookup returns CDR1 SGHVS and CDR2 FQNEAQ. The CDR3 length is 13 residues. The CDR3 sequence: CASALDRDFEQYF. The CDR3 DNA sequence: TGTGCCAGCGCCCTCGACAGGGACTTCGAGCAGTACTTC.

The CDR3 nucleotides are TGTGCCAGCAGTTCCATCATCGGCGGGGGGGACCAAGAGACCCAGTACTTC. Translating gives CASSSIIGGGDQETQYF. The chain combines TRBV6-2 or TRBV6-3 with TRBJ2-5, with 9 bases fitting TRBD2. Trimming cost V 4 bases and J 0 bases; bases outside gene matches: 9. In germline, CDR1 is MNHEY, CDR2 SVGEGT. The CDR3 totals 17 residues.

The genes are TRBV5-1 and TRBJ2-2, with 11 bases fitting TRBD2. V trimming: 0 bases; J trimming: 5 bases; junction bases outside the gene matches: 9. This CDR3 region has 18 residues. In germline, CDR1 is SGHRS, CDR2 YFSETQ. CDR3 region: CASSLAGGLAELTGELFF. CDR3 nucleotides: TGCGCCAGCAGCTTGGCCGGGGGACTAGCGGAACTAACCGGGGAGCTGTTTTTT. The whole variable domain, filled in from reference TRBV5-1 and TRBJ2-2, reads KAGVTQTPRYLIKTRGQQVTLSCSPISGHRSVSWYQQTPGQGLQFLFEYFSETQRNKGNFPGRFSGRQFSNSRSEMNVSTLELGDSALYLCASSLAGGLAELTGELFFGEGSRLTVL.

The genes are TRBV2 and TRBJ1-1, with D hard to call. This CDR3 region has 16 residues. Looked up from germline, CDR1 is SNHLY and CDR2 is FYNNEI. V lost 6 bases, J lost 2 bases, and 19 bases lay in between. The CDR3 nucleotides are TGTGCCAGCAGCTTCGGGCTGGCCGTGGGAAACACTGAAGCTTTCTTT. Translated: CASSFGLAVGNTEAFF.

The V call is TRBV6-2 or TRBV6-3, the J call TRBJ2-1; TRBD2 matches at 9 bases. The V and J ends lost 7 bases and 0 bases, in that order; junction bases with no gene match: 7. The CDR3 contains 16 residues. Per germline, CDR1 MNHEY and CDR2 SVGEGT. CDR3 residues: CASIGGRAFSYNEQFF. The CDR3 DNA reads as TGTGCCAGCATTGGCGGGAGGGCCTTCTCCTACAATGAGCAGTTCTTC.

The chain has TRBV14 and TRBJ2-4, with 11 bases identical to TRBD1. CDR3 size: 14 residues. Germline V gene sequence: CDR1 SGHDN, CDR2 FVKESK. V lost 4 bases and J lost 9; bases outside the gene matches: 5. CDR3 protein: CASSRGTGGVIQYF. Written as DNA, the CDR3 is TGTGCCAGCAGCCGAGGGACAGGGGGTGTCATTCAGTACTTC.

CDR3 amino acids: CASRLAGGLGDNEQFF. CDR3 bases: TGTGCCAGCAGACTAGCGGGTGGCTTAGGGGACAATGAGCAGTTCTTC. This sequence joins TRBV7-6 and TRBJ2-1, with TRBD2 matching 9 bases. With 6 bases clipped from V and 5 bases from J, the junction kept 11 bases outside the gene matches. Germline-derived CDR1 and CDR2 are SGHVS and FNYEAQ. This CDR3 spans 16 amino acids.

This rearrangement joins TRBV9 to TRBJ2-7; TRBD2 might be the D (5 bases). Germline values: CDR1 SGDLS, CDR2 YYNGEE. CDR3 length equals 15 residues. Trimming left V 3 bases short and J 3 bases short, with 16 bases between. CDR3: CASSAEGTPVYEQYF. CDR3 nucleotides: TGTGCCAGCAGCGCCGAGGGAACACCCGTCTACGAGCAGTACTTC.

Here the CDR3 DNA reads TGTGCCAGCAGTCCGAGACAGTTCTATGGCTACACCTTC. It encodes CASSPRQFYGYTF. The rearrangement links TRBV6-5 to TRBJ1-2, with D possibly TRBD1 on 5 matching bases. The germline V and J ends were trimmed by 5 bases and 4 bases, with 11 bases remaining between them. CDR1 MNHEY and CDR2 SVGAGI come from the germline V gene. This CDR3 has 13 residues.

The gene calls are TRBV9 and TRBJ2-1, with 10 bases identical to TRBD2. Gene TRBJ2-7 matches the end of the DNA better, so the J call may be wrong. The germline V gene has CDR1 SGDLS and CDR2 YYNGEE. The CDR3 covers 16 residues. The CDR3 DNA is TGTGCCAGCAGCGTAGGATCTAGCGGGGGCTACTACGAGCAGTACTTC. It codes for CASSVGSSGGYYEQYF.

The V gene is TRBV7-6, the J gene TRBJ1-2; no firm D call. V lost 5 bases, J lost 5 bases, and 21 bases lay in between. Per germline, CDR1 SGHVS and CDR2 FNYEAQ. This CDR3 has 16 residues. The CDR3: CASSVLGPEEEYGYTF. As DNA, the CDR3 is TGTGCCAGCAGCGTACTAGGACCCGAGGAAGAATATGGCTACACCTTC.

The rearrangement links TRBV27 to TRBJ1-1, with TRBD1 identical over 7 bases. Looked up from germline, CDR1 is MNHEY and CDR2 is SMNVEV (reference sequence). The CDR3 loop spans 15 amino acids. V was clipped by 6 bases and J by 0 bases; unmatched bases: 7. The DNA of the CDR3 is TGTGCCAGCAGGATGACAGGGCCCATGAACACTGAAGCTTTCTTT. Translated, it gives CASRMTGPMNTEAFF.

V gene TRBV4-1 combines with J gene TRBJ1-6; D remains unclear. The CDR3 runs to 16 residues. V was clipped by 3 bases and J by 0 bases, with 9 bases between them. CDR1 and CDR2 from the germline V gene are MGHRA and YSYEKL. CDR3 nucleotide sequence: TGCGCCAGCAGCCACCCCGGAGGCTCCTATAATTCACCCCTCCACTTT. Its protein product is CASSHPGGSYNSPLHF.

The V gene is TRBV29-1, the J gene TRBJ2-7; D is perhaps TRBD2 (7 bases). This CDR3 contains 14 residues. The germline CDR1 and CDR2 sequences are SQVTM and ANQGSEA. CDR3 sequence: CISVQGRGNHEQYF. For the CDR3, the DNA is TGCATTAGCGTCCAAGGGAGGGGGAACCACGAGCAGTACTTC.

The chain uses TRBV7-6 and TRBJ1-2; D uncertain. Per the germline V gene, CDR1 is SGHVS and CDR2 is FNYEAQ. With 6 bases removed from V and 2 bases from J, the gap between germline ends came to 10 bases. This CDR3 has 13 amino acids. The CDR3 nucleotides read TGTGCCAGCAGTCCCTCCCAAAACTATGGCTACACCTTC. It yields the protein CASSPSQNYGYTF.

V is TRBV3-1 and J is TRBJ2-5; 11 nucleotides agree with TRBD2. V lost 0 bases and J lost 13; bases outside the gene matches: 10. The CDR3 is 15 residues long. The germline CDR1 and CDR2 sequences are LGHDT and YNNKEL (reference sequence). This CDR3 is CASSQDRLAGGAMYF. DNA of the CDR3: TGTGCCAGCAGCCAAGATCGGCTAGCGGGGGGCGCGATGTACTTC.

The chain combines TRBV23-1 with TRBJ2-5; the match to TRBD1 covers 8 bases. TRBV23-1 is annotated as an ORF whose role is uncertain. The CDR3 extends over 16 amino acids. J gave up 11 bases and V 5 bases, and 19 bases lay outside the gene matches. The CDR3 DNA sequence: TGCGCCAGCAGTTCAGGGGGCATGACAGGAAACAATGAGCAGTACTTC. Translation gives CASSSGGMTGNNEQYF.